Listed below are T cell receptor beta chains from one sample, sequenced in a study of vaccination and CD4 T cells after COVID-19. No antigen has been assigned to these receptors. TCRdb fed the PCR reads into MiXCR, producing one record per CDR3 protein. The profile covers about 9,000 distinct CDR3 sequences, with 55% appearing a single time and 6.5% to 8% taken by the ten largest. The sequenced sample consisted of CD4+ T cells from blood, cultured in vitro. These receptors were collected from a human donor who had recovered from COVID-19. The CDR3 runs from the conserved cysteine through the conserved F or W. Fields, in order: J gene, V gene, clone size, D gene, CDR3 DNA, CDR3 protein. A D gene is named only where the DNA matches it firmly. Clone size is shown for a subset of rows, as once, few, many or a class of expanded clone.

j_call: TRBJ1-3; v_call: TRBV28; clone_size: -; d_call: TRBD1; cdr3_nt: TGTGCCAGCAGTTCCGGGGGACAGTTGGGAAACACCATATATTTT; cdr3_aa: CASSSGGQLGNTIYF
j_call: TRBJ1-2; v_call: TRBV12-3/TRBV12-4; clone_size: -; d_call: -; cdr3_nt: TGTGCCAGCAGTTTGGGAGCCTATGGCTACACCTTC; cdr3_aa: CASSLGAYGYTF
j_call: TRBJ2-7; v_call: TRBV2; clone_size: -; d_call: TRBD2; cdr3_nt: TGTGCCAGCAGTGAATTGGGGACTAGCGGGGAGCAGTACTTC; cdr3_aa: CASSELGTSGEQYF
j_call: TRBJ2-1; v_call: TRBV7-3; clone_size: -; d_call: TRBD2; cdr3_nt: TGTGCCAGCAGCTTGAGCGGGAGCTCCTACAATGAGCAGTTCTTC; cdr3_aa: CASSLSGSSYNEQFF
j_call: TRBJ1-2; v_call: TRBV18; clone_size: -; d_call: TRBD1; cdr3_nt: TGTGCCAGCTCACCGGGACAGGGATTTAGTTATGGCTACACCTTC; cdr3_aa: CASSPGQGFSYGYTF
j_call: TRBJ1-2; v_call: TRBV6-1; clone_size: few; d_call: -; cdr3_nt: TGTGCCAGCAGAGATCCTTCCTACAGGGATGGCTACACCTTC; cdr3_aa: CASRDPSYRDGYTF
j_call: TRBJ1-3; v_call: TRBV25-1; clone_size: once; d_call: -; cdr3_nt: TGTGCCAGCAGTGAATTTAGTGGTGGAAACACCATATATTTT; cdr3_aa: CASSEFSGGNTIYF
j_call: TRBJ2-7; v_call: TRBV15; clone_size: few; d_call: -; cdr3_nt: TGTGCCACCAGCAAAACAGGGTCGTTGGTCTACGAGCAGTACTTC; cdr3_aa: CATSKTGSLVYEQYF
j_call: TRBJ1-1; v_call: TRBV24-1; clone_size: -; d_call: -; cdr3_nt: TGTGCCACCAGTGATAGTCTGAACACTGAAGCTTTCTTT; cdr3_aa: CATSDSLNTEAFF
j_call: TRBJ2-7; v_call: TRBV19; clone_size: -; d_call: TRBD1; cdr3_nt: TGTGCCAGTAGTACGACAGGGTCCTACGAGCAGTACTTC; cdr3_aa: CASSTTGSYEQYF
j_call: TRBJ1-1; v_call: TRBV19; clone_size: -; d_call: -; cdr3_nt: TGTGCCAGTAGGGAGGACAGCAGGTCGGTCGCTGAAGCTTTCTTT; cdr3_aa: CASREDSRSVAEAFF
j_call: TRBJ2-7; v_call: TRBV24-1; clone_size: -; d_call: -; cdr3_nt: TGTGCCACCAGTGATAAAGGGACGGAAGCCTACGAGCAGTACTTC; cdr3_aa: CATSDKGTEAYEQYF
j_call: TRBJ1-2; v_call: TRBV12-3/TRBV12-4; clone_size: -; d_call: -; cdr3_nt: TGTGCCAGCAGCTCACAGGGCTATGGCTACACCTTC; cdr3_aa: CASSSQGYGYTF
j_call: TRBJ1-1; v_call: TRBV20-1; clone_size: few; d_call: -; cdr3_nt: TGCAGTGCTAGTATGGGCAGGGACACTGAAGCTTTCTTT; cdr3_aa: CSASMGRDTEAFF
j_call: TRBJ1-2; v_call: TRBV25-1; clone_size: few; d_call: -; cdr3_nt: TGTGCCAGCAGTAGGGAGGCCTATGGCTACACCTTC; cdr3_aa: CASSREAYGYTF
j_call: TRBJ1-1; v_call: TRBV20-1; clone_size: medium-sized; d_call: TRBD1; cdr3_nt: TGCAGTGCTAGAACAGGGGGAAGGGGGAACACTGAAGCTTTCTTT; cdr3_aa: CSARTGGRGNTEAFF
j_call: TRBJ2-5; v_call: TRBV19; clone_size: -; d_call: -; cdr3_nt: TGTGCCACCAGAGGGGGGGCGGGAGAGACCCAGTACTTC; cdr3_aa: CATRGGAGETQYF
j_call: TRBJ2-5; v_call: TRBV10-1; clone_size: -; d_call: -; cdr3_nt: TGCGCCAGCGCGGCAGGGAATACCGGGAGCCAAGAGACCCAGTACTTC; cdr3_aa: CASAAGNTGSQETQYF
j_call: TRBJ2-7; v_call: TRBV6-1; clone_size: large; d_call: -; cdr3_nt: TGTGCCAGCAGTCGCAGGGACCCACCCTACGAGCAGTACTTC; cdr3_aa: CASSRRDPPYEQYF
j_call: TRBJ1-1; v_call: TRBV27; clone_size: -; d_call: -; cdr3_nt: TGTGCCAGCAGTTTATCAAGGAACACTGAAGCTTTCTTT; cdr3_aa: CASSLSRNTEAFF
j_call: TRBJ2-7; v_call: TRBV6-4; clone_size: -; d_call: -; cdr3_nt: TGTGCCAGCAGTGACCCCGCAGGGGATAGGCACGAGCAGTACTTC; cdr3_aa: CASSDPAGDRHEQYF
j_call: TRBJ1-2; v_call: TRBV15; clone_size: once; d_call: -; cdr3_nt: TGTGCCACCAGCCAGGGGAGTCTGGACTATGGCTACACCTTC; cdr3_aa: CATSQGSLDYGYTF
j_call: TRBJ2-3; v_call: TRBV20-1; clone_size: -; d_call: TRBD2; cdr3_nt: TGCAGTGCGATAGCGGGAGGTTTAGATACGCAGTATTTT; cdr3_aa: CSAIAGGLDTQYF
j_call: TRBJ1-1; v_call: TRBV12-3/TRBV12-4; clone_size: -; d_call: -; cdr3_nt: TGTGCCAGCAGTTCTTGGGGTACTGAAGCTTTCTTT; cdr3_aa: CASSSWGTEAFF
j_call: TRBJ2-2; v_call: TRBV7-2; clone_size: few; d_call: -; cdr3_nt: TGTGCCAGCAGCTCCTACACCGGGGAGCTGTTTTTT; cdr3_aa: CASSSYTGELFF
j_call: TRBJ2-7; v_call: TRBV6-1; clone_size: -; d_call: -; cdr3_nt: TGTGCCAGCAGTATTGCCCAGGCGTACGAGCAGTACTTC; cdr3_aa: CASSIAQAYEQYF